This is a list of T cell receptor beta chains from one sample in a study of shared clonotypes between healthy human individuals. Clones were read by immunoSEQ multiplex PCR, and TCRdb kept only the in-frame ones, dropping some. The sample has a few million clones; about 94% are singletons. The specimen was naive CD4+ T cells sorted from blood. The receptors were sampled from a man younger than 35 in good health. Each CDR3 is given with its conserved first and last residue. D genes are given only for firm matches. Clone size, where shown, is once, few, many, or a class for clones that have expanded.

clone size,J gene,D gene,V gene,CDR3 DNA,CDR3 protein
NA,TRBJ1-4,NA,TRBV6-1,TGTGCCAGCAGTGAAGGGGGTTTAGTGTTTTTT,CASSEGGLVFF
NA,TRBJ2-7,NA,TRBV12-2,TGTGCAAGTCGCCACGAGCAGTACTTC,CASRHEQYF
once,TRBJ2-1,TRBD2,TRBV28,TGTGCCAGCACCACAGGAGGGGCGGGAGTTCCGGATGAGCAGTTCTTC,CASTTGGAGVPDEQFF
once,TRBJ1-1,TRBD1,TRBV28,TGTGCCAGCAGTTTATCCGGGACAGGGAACACTGAAGCTTTCTTT,CASSLSGTGNTEAFF
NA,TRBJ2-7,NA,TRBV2,TGTGCCAGCAGTGGAGACAGAACAGACGAGGAGCAGTACTTC,CASSGDRTDEEQYF
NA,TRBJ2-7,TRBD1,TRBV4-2,TGTGCCAGCAGCCCCGCACAGGGGAGCCCCTACGAGCAGTACTTC,CASSPAQGSPYEQYF
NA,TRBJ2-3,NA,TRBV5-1,TGCGCCAGCAGCCCGGACAATCCAGATACGCAGTATTTT,CASSPDNPDTQYF
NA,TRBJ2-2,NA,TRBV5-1,TGCGCCAGCAGCTTCCCCGGGTCCGGGGAGCTGTTTTTT,CASSFPGSGELFF
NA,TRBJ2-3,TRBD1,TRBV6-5,TGTGCCAGCGCCCACAGGGGAGCGACAGATACGCAGTATTTT,CASAHRGATDTQYF
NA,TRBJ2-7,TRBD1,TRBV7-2,TGTGCCAGCAGCTTACCGGGGGTACGGGACAGGGTACTCGAGCAGTACTTC,CASSLPGVRDRVLEQYF